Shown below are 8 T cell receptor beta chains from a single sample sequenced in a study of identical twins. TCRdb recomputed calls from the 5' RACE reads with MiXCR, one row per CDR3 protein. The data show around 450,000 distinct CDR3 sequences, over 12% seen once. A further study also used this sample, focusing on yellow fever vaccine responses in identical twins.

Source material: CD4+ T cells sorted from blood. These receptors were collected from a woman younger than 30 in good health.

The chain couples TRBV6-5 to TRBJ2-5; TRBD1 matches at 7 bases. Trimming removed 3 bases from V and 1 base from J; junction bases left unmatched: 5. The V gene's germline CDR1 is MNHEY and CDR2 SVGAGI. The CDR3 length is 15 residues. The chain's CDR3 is CASSYDRVGQETQYF. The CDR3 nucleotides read TGTGCCAGCAGTTATGACAGGGTGGGCCAAGAGACCCAGTACTTC.

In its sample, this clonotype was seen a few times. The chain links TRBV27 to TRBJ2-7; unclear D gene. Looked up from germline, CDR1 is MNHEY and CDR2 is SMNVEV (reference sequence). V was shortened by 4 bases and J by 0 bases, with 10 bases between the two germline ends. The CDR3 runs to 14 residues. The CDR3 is CASSYQPGSYEQYF. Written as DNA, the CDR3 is TGTGCCAGCAGTTACCAGCCAGGCTCCTACGAGCAGTACTTC.

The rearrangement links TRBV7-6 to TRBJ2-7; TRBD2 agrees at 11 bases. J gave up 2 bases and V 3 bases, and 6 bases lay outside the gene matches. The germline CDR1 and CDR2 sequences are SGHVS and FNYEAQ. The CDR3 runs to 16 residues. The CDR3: CASSFGGTSGTYEQYF. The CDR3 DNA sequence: TGTGCCAGCAGCTTTGGGGGGACTAGCGGAACCTACGAGCAGTACTTC.

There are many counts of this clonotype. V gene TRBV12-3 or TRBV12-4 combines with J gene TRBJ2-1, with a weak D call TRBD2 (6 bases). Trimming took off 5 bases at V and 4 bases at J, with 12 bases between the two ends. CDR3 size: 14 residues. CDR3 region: CASSGTPQYNEQFF. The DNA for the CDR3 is TGTGCCAGCAGTGGGACTCCACAGTACAATGAGCAGTTCTTC.

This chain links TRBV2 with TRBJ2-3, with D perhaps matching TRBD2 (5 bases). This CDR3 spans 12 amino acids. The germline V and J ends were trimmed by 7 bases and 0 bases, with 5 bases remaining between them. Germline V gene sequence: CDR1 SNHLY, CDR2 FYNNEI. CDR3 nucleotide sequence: TGTGCCAGCACTAGCAGCACAGATACGCAGTATTTT. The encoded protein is CASTSSTDTQYF.

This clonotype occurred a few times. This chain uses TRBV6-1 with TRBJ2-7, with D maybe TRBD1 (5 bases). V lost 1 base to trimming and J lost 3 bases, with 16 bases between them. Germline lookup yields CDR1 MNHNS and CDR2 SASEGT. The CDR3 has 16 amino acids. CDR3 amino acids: CASSEVSTAFLYEQYF. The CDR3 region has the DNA TGTGCCAGCAGTGAAGTGTCGACAGCCTTTCTCTACGAGCAGTACTTC.

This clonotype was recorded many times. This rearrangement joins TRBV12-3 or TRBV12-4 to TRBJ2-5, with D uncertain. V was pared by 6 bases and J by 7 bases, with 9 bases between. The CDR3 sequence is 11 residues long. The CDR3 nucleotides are TGTGCCAGCAGCCTCACGGGGACCCAGTACTTC. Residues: CASSLTGTQYF.

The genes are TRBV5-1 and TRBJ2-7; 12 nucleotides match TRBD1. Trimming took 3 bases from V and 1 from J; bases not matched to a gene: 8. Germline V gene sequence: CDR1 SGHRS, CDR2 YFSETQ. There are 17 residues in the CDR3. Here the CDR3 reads CASSSGQGAAVSYEQYF. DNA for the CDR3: TGCGCCAGCAGCTCGGGACAGGGGGCCGCCGTTTCCTACGAGCAGTACTTC.